This T cell receptor beta chain was identified during a study of T cell therapy after organ transplantation. Between the trimmed V and J ends, which lost 1 base and 1 base, there was a span of 11 bases. This CDR3 region has 16 residues. Germline CDR1 is SGHVS and CDR2 is FQNEAQ. The table came from immunoSEQ multiplex PCR; TCRdb's copy has only in-frame clones and leaves some out. The sample holds over 20,000 clones, roughly 84% seen once. This clone has a single count. Its antigen is not identified. Time point given: 20-29 weeks after completion of therapy. Study-wide findings and caveats: Lower pretherapy CD8 clonality went with larger post-therapy fold change. Effects of concurrent antirejection and antiviral medications were not evaluable. Nonresponder repertoires showed strong pretherapy expansions, barely changing post-therapy.

J is TRBJ2-4 and V is TRBV7-8; D unclear. This TCR came from a human patient who had received a solid organ transplant and had CMV disease. The graft donor may have contributed some T cells. The sample in question was CD8+ T cells from blood, obtained after autologous CMV-specific T cell therapy. The CDR3: CASSLVAAEAKNIQYF. The CDR3 DNA sequence: TGTGCCAGCAGCTTAGTGGCTGCAGAGGCCAAAAACATTCAGTACTTC.